This TCR beta chain was recorded in a study of CD8 T cells in ankylosing spondylitis. TCRdb reprocessed the 5' RACE reads with MiXCR, giving one entry per CDR3 protein. Among more than 400,000 distinct CDR3 sequences listed, about 5.2% were seen once. V dropped 7 bases and J dropped 3 bases, with 12 bases sitting between them. Germline V gene lookup returns CDR1 SEHNR and CDR2 FQNEAQ (reference sequence). This CDR3 is 13 amino acids long. This clonotype was counted many times. Its antigen is not identified. Points from the study as a whole: What seemed typical of ankylosing spondylitis blood was a TCR beta motif built from roughly eight highly homologous variants.

The sequence was collected from a male donor with ankylosing spondylitis. Source material: blood, either unsorted or a sorted T cell fraction (not recorded which). This chain joins TRBV7-9 and TRBJ1-2; TRBD1 might be the D (5 bases). CDR3 sequence: CASTHPTDYGYTF. The CDR3 DNA is TGTGCCAGCACCCACCCGACAGACTATGGCTACACCTTC.